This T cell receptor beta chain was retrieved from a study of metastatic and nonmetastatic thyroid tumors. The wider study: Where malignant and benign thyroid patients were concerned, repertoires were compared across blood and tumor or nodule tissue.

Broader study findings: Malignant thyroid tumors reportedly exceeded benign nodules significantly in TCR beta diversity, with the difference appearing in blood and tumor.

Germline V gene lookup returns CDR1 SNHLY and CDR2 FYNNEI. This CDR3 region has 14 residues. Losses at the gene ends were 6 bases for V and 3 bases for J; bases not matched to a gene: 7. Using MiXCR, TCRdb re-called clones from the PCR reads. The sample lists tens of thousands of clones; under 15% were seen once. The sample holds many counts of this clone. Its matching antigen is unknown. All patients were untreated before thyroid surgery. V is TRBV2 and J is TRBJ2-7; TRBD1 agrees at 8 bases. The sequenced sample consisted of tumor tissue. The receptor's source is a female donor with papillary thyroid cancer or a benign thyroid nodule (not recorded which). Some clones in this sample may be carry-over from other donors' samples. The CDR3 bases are TGTGCCAGCAGCCCCGGGACAGGAATCTACGAGCAGTACTTC. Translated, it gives CASSPGTGIYEQYF.